The present entry profiles one T cell receptor (beta chain) with its context. CD8+ and CD4+ T cells circulating in blood were sequenced for TCR beta. The sample is drawn from a study of CD8 T cells in Susac syndrome. Turning to the study itself: Among the sequenced Susac syndrome patients, over five had active disease while fewer than 10 were in remission. At the time their blood was drawn, patients with Susac syndrome were either therapy-naive, on corticosteroids (with some of them also receiving intravenous immunoglobulin), or on intravenous immunoglobulin alone.

The RNA input was about 0.45 to 1 ug, and it was reverse transcribed with random hexamers. The TCR beta CDR3 was amplified by immunoSEQ multiplex PCR across 54 Vbeta, 13 Jbeta. TCRdb re-analysed the immunoSEQ multiplex PCR reads in MiXCR, keeping a single row per CDR3 protein. The sample has 95,000 to 150,000 distinct CDR3 sequences; nearly 96% are singletons. Sequenced: CD4+ T cells from PBMCs. This TCR was recovered from a human donor with Susac syndrome.

The CDR3 region has the DNA TGTGCCAGCAGTTTAGCGGGAGGATCGGTAGATACGCAGTATTTT. Its protein product is CASSLAGGSVDTQYF. The chain has TRBV27 and TRBJ2-3; 8 bases match TRBD2. Germline CDR1 is MNHEY and CDR2 is SMNVEV (reference sequence). This CDR3 spans 15 amino acids. With 2 bases clipped from V and 5 bases from J, the junction kept 6 bases outside the gene matches.